This T cell receptor (beta chain) came from a study of blood T cell repertoires in COVID-19. Study-wide context: Material from acute and convalescent COVID-19 was sourced from the United States, Italy and Spain. PBMCs, B-cell-depleted T cells, or T cells provided the cDNA or gDNA that made up the material.

This clone is a singleton in its sample. Original methodology: Reference gene primer amplification gave nucleated cell count estimates. Repertoires were generated with immunoSEQ multiplex PCR, while TCRdb's copy carries only in-frame clones and drops some. D and trimming come from the DNA, and the V and J calls and clone size come from that table. The data show about 350,000 clones, approximately 89% seen once. CDR3 length: 14 residues. The junction had 11 bases not matched to a gene; V was cut back by 7 bases and J by 7 bases. Per germline, CDR1 SGHDT and CDR2 YYEEEE. During active infection, Seattle patients enrolled and were then monitored through disease.

J is TRBJ1-5 and V is TRBV5-6, with 7 bases identical to TRBD1. The clonotype originates from a woman aged 55-70 years with COVID-19, enrolled during active disease. Source material: peripheral blood. The CDR3 here is CASSRRGVGQPQHF. The CDR3 coding sequence is TGTGCCAGCTCTCGCAGGGGGGTAGGGCAGCCCCAGCATTTT.